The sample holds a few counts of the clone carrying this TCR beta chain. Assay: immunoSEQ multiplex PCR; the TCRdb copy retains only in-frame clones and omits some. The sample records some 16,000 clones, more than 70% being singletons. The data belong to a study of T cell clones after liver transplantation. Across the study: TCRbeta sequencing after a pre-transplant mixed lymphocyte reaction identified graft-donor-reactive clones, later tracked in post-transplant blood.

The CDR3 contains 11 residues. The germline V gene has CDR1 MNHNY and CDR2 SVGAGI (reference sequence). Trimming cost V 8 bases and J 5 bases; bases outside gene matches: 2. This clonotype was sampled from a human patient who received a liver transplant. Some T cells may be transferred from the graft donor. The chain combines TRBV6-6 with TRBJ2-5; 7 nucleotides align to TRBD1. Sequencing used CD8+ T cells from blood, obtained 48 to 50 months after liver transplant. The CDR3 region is CASGTAETQYF. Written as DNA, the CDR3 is TGTGCCAGCGGGACAGCGGAGACCCAGTACTTC.